This TCR beta chain was documented in a study of blood T cells in healthy people across ages. General observations from the study: It was not possible, with unsorted PBMCs, to conclusively compare naive and antigen-experienced cells. TCR beta diversity was tightly associated with the proportion of naive T cells.

A minimum of 6.5 million PBMCs was isolated per sample. With respect to this clonotype: As yet, its antigen is unknown. A much larger clone lies one base from this, so it may be a read error.

In germline, CDR1 is SGHVS, CDR2 FNYEAQ. Trimming took off 5 bases at V and 6 bases at J, with 16 bases between the two ends. This CDR3 region has 14 residues. A second PCR, run for roughly 7 to 12 cycles, used a sample-barcoded 5' primer plus a J-beta primer mix. A single record per CDR3 protein comes from TCRdb applying MiXCR to the 5' RACE reads. The table includes under 850,000 distinct CDR3 sequences, about 36% detected once. This chain uses TRBV7-6 with TRBJ1-2; perhaps TRBD1 as D (5 bases). The source of this sequence is a man aged 18 to 29 in good health. The sequencing input was blood. The CDR3 bases are TGTGCCAGCAGCGTTCAAAGTTTAGGGGATGGCTACACCTTC. It translates to CASSVQSLGDGYTF. Full variable domain (missing parts from reference TRBV7-6 and TRBJ1-2): GAGVSQSPRYKVTKRGQDVALRCDPISGHVSLYWYRQALGQGPEFLTYFNYEAQQDKSGLPNDRFSAERPEGSISTLTIQRTEQRDSAMYRCASSVQSLGDGYTFGSGTRLTVV.